The rows below give T cell receptor beta chains drawn from one sample of a study of cytomegalovirus exposure and HLA in healthy donors. Profiled with immunoSEQ multiplex PCR; TCRdb holds only in-frame clones, not every one. The table shows roughly 200,000 clones, with roughly 9.5% occurring only once. Material: PBMCs. The receptors shown here come from a woman younger than 45 in good health and CMV-seropositive. CDR3s include the opening cysteine and the closing phenylalanine or tryptophan. D genes are given only for firm matches. For some rows the clone size is stated as once, few or many, or as a class when expanded; others skip it.

V gene	clone size	D gene	J gene	CDR3 DNA	CDR3 protein
TRBV30	few	.	TRBJ1-1	TGTGCCTGGGGTTACAGGGCGGCCACTGAAGCTTTCTTT	CAWGYRAATEAFF
TRBV18	.	.	TRBJ2-7	TGTGCCAGCTCACCCGAGGCCTGGAGCTCCTACGAGCAGTACTTC	CASSPEAWSSYEQYF
TRBV7-9	.	TRBD2	TRBJ2-1	TGTGCCAGCAGCTTAAGCGGGAGTTTAGACAATGAGCAGTTCTTC	CASSLSGSLDNEQFF
TRBV2	.	TRBD1	TRBJ1-1	TGTGCCAGCAGCACACAGGGGGTGAACACTGAAGCTTTCTTT	CASSTQGVNTEAFF
TRBV29-1	few	.	TRBJ1-2	TGCAGCGCCGGAGGCGGTAACTATGGCTACACCTTC	CSAGGGNYGYTF
TRBV4-2	many	.	TRBJ2-5	TGTGCCAGCAGCCAAGACGGGGGGACCCAGTACTTC	CASSQDGGTQYF
TRBV7-6	few	TRBD2	TRBJ2-2	TGTGCCAGCAGTCCAGATAGCGGGGTTACCGGGGAGCTGTTTTTT	CASSPDSGVTGELFF
TRBV5-1	few	.	TRBJ1-1	TGCGCCAGCAAAAGAGCCGGACAGCTTGAAGCTTTCTTT	CASKRAGQLEAFF
TRBV30	.	.	TRBJ1-4	TGTGCCTGGAGTACAGGGAGTGAAAAACTGTTTTTT	CAWSTGSEKLFF
TRBV27	.	TRBD1	TRBJ2-7	TGTGCCAGCAGCTTTGCCGGGACAGTGAGCTACGAGCAGTACTTC	CASSFAGTVSYEQYF
TRBV11-2	few	.	TRBJ2-7	TGTGCCAGCAGGCGACAGGAGGGGGGGAGTGTTTACGAGCAGTACTTC	CASRRQEGGSVYEQYF
TRBV4-2	few	TRBD2	TRBJ2-2	TGTGCCAGCAGCCAACCTAGCGGGAACACCGGGGAGCTGTTTTTT	CASSQPSGNTGELFF
TRBV29-1	many	TRBD1	TRBJ1-2	TGCAGCGTTCGACAGGGGGCGTCATATGGCTACACCTTC	CSVRQGASYGYTF
TRBV5-4	.	.	TRBJ1-1	TGTGCCAGCAGCTTGGCAGGGTTTGAAGCTTTCTTT	CASSLAGFEAFF
TRBV6-5	.	.	TRBJ2-7	TGTGCCAGCAGTTACCCCTCAGGGGAGCAGTACTTC	CASSYPSGEQYF
TRBV5-6	few	TRBD2	TRBJ2-5	TGTGCCAGCAGTTCGACTCCTGGGCGGGGGAAGACCCAGTACTTC	CASSSTPGRGKTQYF
TRBV7-2	few	.	TRBJ2-7	TGTGCCAGCAGACAAGGCGGGGTAAATAGGAGAAGGACCTACGAGCAGTACTTC	CASRQGGVNRRRTYEQYF
TRBV5-4	once	TRBD1	TRBJ2-7	TGTGCCAGCAGCCTGGGACAGGGATTCTACGAGCAGTACTTC	CASSLGQGFYEQYF
TRBV19	few	TRBD2	TRBJ2-1	TGTGCCAGTAGTCCGGGACTAGCGGGATTTGAGCAGTTCTTC	CASSPGLAGFEQFF
TRBV4-1	.	TRBD1	TRBJ1-2	TGCGCCAGCAGCCAAGCCCCAGGGGGAGACGGCTACACCTTC	CASSQAPGGDGYTF
TRBV7-8	.	.	TRBJ2-7	TGTGCCAGCAGCTTAGGGTGGCGGAGGAGCTACGAGCAGTACTTC	CASSLGWRRSYEQYF
TRBV5-1	.	TRBD2	TRBJ2-7	TGCGCCAGCAGCCCTGACCCGGGACTAGCGGGAGGGAGGTCCTTC	CASSPDPGLAGGRSF
TRBV5-5	.	.	TRBJ1-5	TGTGCCAGCAGCCCACCTGGGGGCGGCAATCAGCCCCAGCATTTT	CASSPPGGGNQPQHF
TRBV5-1	.	TRBD2	TRBJ2-1	TGCGCCAGCAGCTCCTCCGGACTAGCGGGAGGTCGCGATGAGCAGTTCTTC	CASSSSGLAGGRDEQFF
TRBV18	.	TRBD1	TRBJ2-5	TGTGCCAGCTCACGGTCGCCAGGGGGTCAAGAGACCCAGTACTTC	CASSRSPGGQETQYF
TRBV29-1	few	TRBD2	TRBJ2-2	TGCAGCGTTCACCTAGCGGGAGCCCCCGGGGAGCTGTTTTTT	CSVHLAGAPGELFF
TRBV4-2	.	.	TRBJ2-4	TGTGCCAGCAGCCAAGCATACAGTTCGCCGGCAGCCAAAAACATTCAGTACTTC	CASSQAYSSPAAKNIQYF
TRBV29-1	.	TRBD1	TRBJ1-2	TGCAGCGTCCCCTCCCCGGGACAGGGGCGCCCTGGCTACACCTTC	CSVPSPGQGRPGYTF
TRBV19	few	TRBD2	TRBJ2-3	TGTGCCACTTCTCCTCTAGCGGGACGGGGCACAGATACGCAGTATTTT	CATSPLAGRGTDTQYF
TRBV13	few	TRBD1	TRBJ2-5	TGTGCCAGCAGGGAGGATGGACAGGGCGACCGCGGGACCCAGTACTTC	CASREDGQGDRGTQYF
TRBV7-6	.	.	TRBJ1-3	TGTGCCAGCAGCTTAGCGGGCCTTGGAAACACCATATATTTT	CASSLAGLGNTIYF
TRBV5-4	.	TRBD1	TRBJ1-2	TGTGCCAGCAGTTCTCCAGGGGGCGGACAGATAGACTATGGCTACACCTTC	CASSSPGGGQIDYGYTF
TRBV27	.	.	TRBJ1-1	TGTGCCAGCAGTTTAGCAGGGGCAGGAACTGAAGCTTTCTTT	CASSLAGAGTEAFF
TRBV5-1	few	.	TRBJ2-7	TGCGCCAGCAGCAAAAGCGACGAGCAGTACTTC	CASSKSDEQYF
TRBV29-1	few	.	TRBJ2-7	TGCAGCGTTGCTGGGACAAAAAACTACGAGCAGTACTTC	CSVAGTKNYEQYF
TRBV5-1	.	.	TRBJ2-7	TGCGCCAGCAGGCAGGCCGGGACAAACTACGAGCAGTACTTC	CASRQAGTNYEQYF
TRBV7-9	few	.	TRBJ1-3	TGTGCCAGCAGCTTAAGCCGTACTGGAAACACCATATATTTT	CASSLSRTGNTIYF
TRBV10-2	.	TRBD2	TRBJ2-2	TGCGCCAGCAGTGAGTCGGGGACTATCACCGGGGAGCTGTTTTTT	CASSESGTITGELFF
TRBV14	.	TRBD1	TRBJ2-1	TGTGCCAGCAGCCAAAAGGAGGGGACAGGGGGTATGAATGAGCAGTTCTTC	CASSQKEGTGGMNEQFF
TRBV5-1	few	TRBD1	TRBJ2-3	TGCGCCAGCAGCTCCTACTCCGGGACAGGGTTAACAGATACGCAGTATTTT	CASSSYSGTGLTDTQYF